A single sample gave rise to the 28 T cell receptor beta chains below, sequenced in a study of T cell responses to AZD1222 COVID-19 vaccine. Libraries were prepared by immunoSEQ multiplex PCR; TCRdb keeps only in-frame clonotypes and omits some of them. Of about 94,000 clones listed, over 75% are singletons. The material sequenced was peripheral blood, taken on day 0 of AZD1222 vaccination. The origin of the receptors is an adult in good health.

The chain employs TRBV30 and TRBJ2-7; no reliable D call. CDR3 length equals 13 residues. CDR1 and CDR2 (germline): GTSNPN, SVGIG (reference sequence). V dropped 1 base and J dropped 5 bases, with 12 bases sitting between them. The CDR3 reads CAWSESRAHEQYF. The CDR3 nucleotides are TGTGCCTGGAGTGAATCTCGGGCTCACGAGCAGTACTTC.

The chain is built from TRBV4-1 and TRBJ1-4; D is unclear. This CDR3 spans 15 amino acids. With 0 bases removed from V and 8 bases from J, the gap between germline ends came to 13 bases. CDR1 MGHRA and CDR2 YSYEKL come from the germline V gene. The CDR3 region is CASSQEIGNREKLFF. DNA for the CDR3: TGCGCCAGCAGCCAAGAAATAGGCAACCGAGAAAAACTGTTTTTT.

The chain links TRBV30 to TRBJ2-3; TRBD1 matches 8 bases. The CDR3 has 13 residues. V lost 4 bases and J lost 5; bases outside the gene matches: 5. From germline, CDR1 is GTSNPN and CDR2 SVGIG (reference sequence). CDR3 residues: CAWTGGVRDTQYF. The CDR3 region has the DNA TGTGCCTGGACAGGGGGCGTGAGAGATACGCAGTATTTT.

The chain is built from TRBV5-1 and TRBJ2-7; D call uncertain. V was cut by 3 bases and J by 6 bases, with 16 bases left in between. Germline lookup yields CDR1 SGHRS and CDR2 YFSETQ. The CDR3 spans 14 residues. For the CDR3, the DNA is TGCGCCAGCAGCTGGAATGCATTCCAAAGCGAGCAGTACTTC. This codes for CASSWNAFQSEQYF.

CDR3 DNA: TGTGCCACCCCCCACCGACTTGGTGAGCAGTACTTC. It codes for CATPHRLGEQYF. The chain is built from TRBV19 and TRBJ2-7; D gene unclear. CDR1 LNHDA and CDR2 SQIVND come from the germline V gene (reference sequence). V dropped 10 bases and J dropped 7 bases, with 17 bases sitting between them. CDR3 length: 12 residues. Variable domain in full (rest from reference TRBV19 and TRBJ2-7): DGGITQSPKYLFRKEGQNVTLSCEQNLNHDAMYWYRQDPGQGLRLIYYSQIVNDFQKGDIAEGYSVSREKKESFPLTVTSAQKNPTAFYLCATPHRLGEQYFGPGTRLTVT.

This clone has just a few counts. The rearrangement uses TRBV29-1 and TRBJ1-1, with D perhaps TRBD1 (5 bases). CDR1 and CDR2 from the germline V gene are SQVTM and ANQGSEA. The CDR3 is made up of 14 amino acids. Trimming left V 4 bases short and J 0 bases short, with 12 bases between. CDR3 nucleotides: TGCAGCGTTGCTCGGCGGGGGATGAACACTGAAGCTTTCTTT. Translated: CSVARRGMNTEAFF.

The rearrangement uses TRBV29-1 and TRBJ1-4, with TRBD1 matching over 9 bases. Losses at the gene ends were 7 bases for V and 5 bases for J; bases not matched to a gene: 14. This CDR3 is built from 16 residues. CDR1 is SQVTM and CDR2 is ANQGSEA in the germline V gene. In DNA, the CDR3 is TGCAGCGCCAACGGAGCTGACGGGACAGGGAATGAAAAACTGTTTTTT. Its protein product is CSANGADGTGNEKLFF.

The rearrangement uses TRBV7-2 and TRBJ1-6; weak D call: TRBD1 (5 bases). V was cut by 3 bases and J by 7 bases, with 10 bases left in between. Germline lookup yields CDR1 SGHTA and CDR2 FQGNSA. The CDR3 length is 14 residues. CDR3 in DNA: TGTGCCAGCAGCTTCGGCAGGGACAATTCACCCCTCCACTTT. It translates to CASSFGRDNSPLHF.

The genes are TRBV30 and TRBJ2-7; D possibly corresponds to TRBD1 (5 bases). Germline lookup yields CDR1 GTSNPN and CDR2 SVGIG (reference sequence). V was clipped by 2 bases and J by 4 bases, with 18 bases between them. CDR3 size: 15 residues. CDR3 DNA: TGTGCCTGGAGTAGTGCCCCCAACAAGGGGTACGAGCAGTACTTC. Its translation is CAWSSAPNKGYEQYF.

V and J are TRBV6-5 and TRBJ1-5; no clear D gene. Germline-derived CDR1 and CDR2 are MNHEY and SVGAGI. This CDR3 is 15 amino acids long. V dropped 6 bases and J dropped 1 base, with 13 bases sitting between them. CDR3 sequence (DNA): TGTGCCAGCAGCCCCCGGACGGAGAGCAATCAGCCCCAGCATTTT. Amino acids: CASSPRTESNQPQHF.

The chain recombines TRBV6-6 with TRBJ1-5; weak D call: TRBD1 (5 bases). This CDR3 is 14 amino acids long. The V end lost 2 bases, the J end lost 5 bases, and 10 bases lay between the germline ends. Looked up from germline, CDR1 is MNHNY and CDR2 is SVGAGI (reference sequence). In nucleotides, the CDR3 is TGTGCCAGCAGTTACGGTCAGGGACATCAGCCCCAGCATTTT. Translating it yields CASSYGQGHQPQHF.

This chain's CDR3 is CASSTTGTGELFF. CDR3 in DNA: TGTGCCAGCAGCACGACAGGCACCGGGGAGCTGTTTTTT. This chain joins TRBV7-8 and TRBJ2-2; D possibly corresponds to TRBD1 (6 bases). The CDR3 runs 13 residues. The germline V and J ends were trimmed by 5 bases and 4 bases, with 8 bases remaining between them. Germline values: CDR1 SGHVS, CDR2 FQNEAQ.

The chain has TRBV5-1 and TRBJ1-3; D possibly corresponds to TRBD1 (5 bases). V shed 0 bases and J shed 4 bases, with 8 bases lying between them. The CDR3 is 14 amino acids. Germline values: CDR1 SGHRS, CDR2 YFSETQ. Here the CDR3 reads CASSLAGTGNTIYF. Written as DNA, the CDR3 is TGCGCCAGCAGCTTGGCTGGGACGGGAAACACCATATATTTT.

This clone was seen just once. The rearrangement links TRBV9 to TRBJ1-1; 8 positions match TRBD1. V was clipped by 4 bases and J by 0 bases; unmatched bases: 5. Per the germline V gene, CDR1 is SGDLS and CDR2 is YYNGEE. This CDR3 region has 15 residues. The CDR3 reads CASSPRDRMNTEAFF. The CDR3, as DNA: TGTGCCAGCAGCCCCCGGGACAGGATGAACACTGAAGCTTTCTTT.

The chain couples TRBV2 to TRBJ2-7; tentative D call: TRBD1 (5 bases). The V gene lost 5 bases and the J gene lost 1 base, with 12 bases spanning the gap. The germline V gene encodes CDR1 SNHLY and CDR2 FYNNEI. The CDR3 has 14 amino acids. In nucleotides, the CDR3 is TGTGCCAGCAGTTTGGGGCGCCCTTCCTACGAGCAGTACTTC. Its protein is CASSLGRPSYEQYF.

This chain connects TRBV19 to TRBJ1-5; D call uncertain. Trimming removed 7 bases from V and 3 bases from J, with 7 bases in between. Germline V gene data show CDR1 as LNHDA and CDR2 as SQIVND (reference sequence). The length of the CDR3 is 12 residues. In nucleotides, the CDR3 is TGTGCCAGTACGGGGTTCAATCAGCCCCAGCATTTT. Amino acids: CASTGFNQPQHF.

The chain links TRBV19 to TRBJ1-5; 9 bases line up with TRBD1. The CDR3 spans 15 residues. With V trimmed by 5 bases and J by 7 bases, 9 bases remained unmatched. Per the germline V gene, CDR1 is LNHDA and CDR2 is SQIVND (reference sequence). The CDR3 sequence: CASSSQPGTGQPQHF. The DNA of the CDR3 is TGTGCCAGTAGTTCCCAACCCGGGACAGGGCAGCCCCAGCATTTT.

V and J are TRBV4-1 and TRBJ1-2; 9 bases are shared with TRBD1. The germline V gene encodes CDR1 MGHRA and CDR2 YSYEKL. With V trimmed by 3 bases and J by 0 bases, 2 bases remained unmatched. This CDR3 is built from 15 residues. CDR3 protein: CASSQRQGANYGYTF. As DNA, the CDR3 is TGCGCCAGCAGCCAGAGACAGGGGGCTAACTATGGCTACACCTTC.

The chain couples TRBV23-1 to TRBJ2-7; possibly TRBD1 or TRBD2 for D (5 bases each). TRBV23-1 is flagged as an ORF with uncertain function. The V gene lost 8 bases and the J gene lost 2 bases, with 16 bases spanning the gap. This CDR3 is 14 amino acids long. The CDR3 loop is CASDSGPGAYEQYF. CDR3 nucleotides: TGCGCCAGCGACTCGGGACCCGGGGCCTACGAGCAGTACTTC.

The rearrangement joins TRBV5-1 to TRBJ2-1, with 11 positions matching TRBD2. With 4 bases clipped from V and 8 bases from J, the junction kept 11 bases outside the gene matches. The CDR3 runs 16 residues. The germline gives CDR1 SGHRS, CDR2 YFSETQ. The CDR3 DNA is TGCGCCAGCAGCCCACGCTCGACTAGCGGGGTCGATGAGCAGTTCTTC. It is translated as CASSPRSTSGVDEQFF.

This clone has just one count. This chain connects TRBV3-1 (or the pseudogene TRBV3-2) to TRBJ1-6, with a possible D match to TRBD1 (6 bases). Trimming removed 0 bases at V and 10 bases at J, with 13 bases between. The CDR3 sequence is 15 residues long. CDR1 LGHDT and CDR2 YNNKEL come from the germline V gene (reference sequence). The CDR3 protein is CASSQDPQGQSPLHF. CDR3 DNA: TGTGCCAGCAGCCAAGATCCCCAGGGGCAATCACCCCTCCACTTT.

The rearrangement joins TRBV30 to TRBJ2-2; 11 bases line up with TRBD2. V lost 4 bases, J lost 1 base, and 5 bases stayed unmatched. Germline V gene sequence: CDR1 GTSNPN, CDR2 SVGIG (reference sequence). The CDR3 extends over 16 amino acids. CDR3 bases: TGTGCCTGGAAACTAGCGGGGGCCCTGAACACCGGGGAGCTGTTTTTT. This gives the protein CAWKLAGALNTGELFF.

This chain uses TRBV9 with TRBJ2-3; D not certain. Germline loops: CDR1 SGDLS, CDR2 YYNGEE. V was clipped by 2 bases and J by 2 bases, with 12 bases between them. The CDR3 runs 15 residues. The CDR3: CASSVIPAYTDTQYF. In DNA, the CDR3 is TGTGCCAGCAGCGTTATCCCGGCCTACACAGATACGCAGTATTTT.

This clone has just a few counts. The genes are TRBV19 and TRBJ1-6; 7 bases align to TRBD1. After removal of 5 bases from V and 0 bases from J, the junction contained 10 bases not matched to a gene. Per the germline V gene, CDR1 is LNHDA and CDR2 is SQIVND (reference sequence). The CDR3 loop spans 18 amino acids. CDR3 amino acids: CASSFRTGLSSYNSPLHF. The CDR3 DNA sequence: TGTGCCAGTAGTTTCCGGACAGGTTTGAGCTCCTATAATTCACCCCTCCACTTT.

This clone was recorded once. V gene TRBV5-1 combines with J gene TRBJ1-1; TRBD1 might be the D (6 bases). Germline V gene sequence: CDR1 SGHRS, CDR2 YFSETQ. V was shortened by 0 bases and J by 4 bases, with 10 bases between the two germline ends. This CDR3 contains 14 residues. In DNA form, the CDR3 reads TGCGCCAGCAGCTTGGGACAGGTAGTCACTGAAGCTTTCTTT. Protein: CASSLGQVVTEAFF. The full variable domain, in which reference TRBV5-1 and TRBJ1-1 provide the parts outside the CDR3, is KAGVTQTPRYLIKTRGQQVTLSCSPISGHRSVSWYQQTPGQGLQFLFEYFSETQRNKGNFPGRFSGRQFSNSRSEMNVSTLELGDSALYLCASSLGQVVTEAFFGQGTRLTVV.

This chain uses TRBV6-5 with TRBJ2-5; D might be TRBD1 (5 bases). Germline values: CDR1 MNHEY, CDR2 SVGAGI. The CDR3 extends over 14 amino acids. The V end was cut by 2 bases, the J end by 2 bases, with 9 bases between. As DNA, the CDR3 is TGTGCCAGCAGTTACGGCCAGGGACAAGAGACCCAGTACTTC. It yields the protein CASSYGQGQETQYF.

The chain recombines TRBV12-3 or TRBV12-4 with TRBJ1-1; the D is unclear. Trimming shortened V by 3 bases and J by 5 bases, and 10 bases separated the two germline ends. The CDR3 is 13 residues long. CDR3 residues: CASSFPRETEAFF. In DNA form, the CDR3 reads TGTGCCAGCAGTTTCCCCCGGGAAACTGAAGCTTTCTTT.

The chain couples TRBV24-1 to TRBJ2-3, with D tentatively TRBD2 (6 bases). V was shortened by 0 bases and J by 9 bases, with 6 bases between the two germline ends. CDR3 length equals 12 residues. Germline-derived CDR1 and CDR2 are KGHDR and SFDVKD. CDR3 coding DNA: TGTGCCACCAGTGATTTGGGGAGGACGCAGTATTTT. Encoded protein: CATSDLGRTQYF.